Following are 31 T cell receptor beta chains from one sample sequenced in a study of shared clonotypes between healthy human individuals (dated by TCRdb to the early 2020s). The library was made by the immunoSEQ multiplex PCR assay. The source is immuneACCESS, and TCRdb retained only in-frame sequences with V and J called. Part of the clones is not carried over; for the studies checked, unresolved V genes explain less than half of this, and the remainder is unexplained. The sample table holds a few million clones, of which 85% to 95% were seen once. 0.37% of the sample rests with the top ten. The sequenced sample consisted of naive CD4+ T cells from PBMCs. Interpreted using the paper, the cell subset or site label stands for: CD45RA+ positively selected. The receptors shown here come from a man between 18 and 35 years old in good health. Some clones in this sample may be carry-over from other donors' samples.

The V and J genes are TRBV30 and TRBJ1-3; no clear D gene. Germline V gives CDR1 GTSNPN, CDR2 SVGIG (reference sequence). V was pared by 2 bases and J by 4 bases, with 12 bases between. This CDR3 is built from 14 residues. Here the CDR3 reads CAWSQGLGGNTIYF. In DNA, the CDR3 is TGTGCCTGGAGTCAAGGACTGGGGGGAAACACCATATATTTT.

The V gene is TRBV30, the J gene TRBJ2-4; 7 nucleotides align to TRBD1. V shed 1 base, J shed 4 bases, and the junction held 4 bases outside the gene matches. The CDR3 runs 14 residues. Germline V CDR1 and CDR2: GTSNPN, SVGIG (reference sequence). Written as DNA, the CDR3 is TGTGCCTGGAGTGGGCAGGGGGTTAAAAACATTCAGTACTTC. Amino acid sequence: CAWSGQGVKNIQYF.

J is TRBJ2-1 and V is TRBV30; maybe TRBD2 (5 bases). CDR3 size: 14 residues. V lost 2 bases, J lost 3 bases, and 11 bases lay in between. Germline lookup yields CDR1 GTSNPN and CDR2 SVGIG (reference sequence). CDR3 sequence (DNA): TGTGCCTGGAGTTATATGAGCGGCTACAATGAGCAGTTCTTC. This sequence encodes CAWSYMSGYNEQFF.

With regard to this clone: The sample holds other DNA sequences that translate to the same CDR3. The rearrangement joins TRBV29-1 to TRBJ2-5; no clear D. The CDR3 loop spans 10 amino acids. Germline V lookup: CDR1 SQVTM, CDR2 ANQGSEA. V gave up 1 base and J gave up 5 bases, with 2 bases separating them. The CDR3 nucleotides are TGCAGCGTTGAAGGCGAGACCCAGTACTTC. Translation gives CSVEGETQYF.

CDR3 in amino acids: CASSLRTAGELFF. The CDR3 DNA reads as TGTGCCAGCAGTCTTCGGACAGCCGGGGAGCTGTTTTTT. The chain joins TRBV27 to TRBJ2-2, with TRBD1 as a possible D gene (6 bases). The CDR3 is 13 amino acids. The V gene's germline CDR1 is MNHEY and CDR2 SMNVEV (reference sequence). The germline V and J ends were trimmed by 5 bases and 6 bases, with 10 bases remaining between them.

The chain combines TRBV29-1 with TRBJ2-7, with 13 bases aligning to TRBD2. Germline lookup yields CDR1 SQVTM and CDR2 ANQGSEA. V shed 1 base, J shed 1 base, and the junction held 7 bases outside the gene matches. This CDR3 has 17 residues. In DNA form, the CDR3 reads TGCAGCGTTGAAGCGTCGGGACTAGCGGGAATATCCTACGAGCAGTACTTC. Translation gives CSVEASGLAGISYEQYF.

The chain is built from TRBV7-2 and TRBJ2-1; TRBD2 agrees at 10 bases. The CDR3 is 15 amino acids. Germline values: CDR1 SGHTA, CDR2 FQGNSA. Losses at the gene ends were 6 bases for V and 9 bases for J; bases not matched to a gene: 11. The CDR3 nucleotides are TGTGCCAGCAGTCAAGGGGGTAGCGGGAGGCGTGAGCAGTTCTTC. Its translation: CASSQGGSGRREQFF.

The chain links TRBV6-5 to TRBJ1-1, with TRBD1 matching over 9 bases. Germline V gene lookup returns CDR1 MNHEY and CDR2 SVGAGI. The CDR3 extends over 16 amino acids. J lost 0 bases, V lost 4 bases, and 6 bases had no gene match. In nucleotides, the CDR3 is TGTGCCAGCAGTTCCATAAGGACAGGGGTGAACACTGAAGCTTTCTTT. It translates to CASSSIRTGVNTEAFF.

V usage is TRBV10-3 and J usage is TRBJ2-6; no clear D. CDR3 size: 15 residues. The germline V gene encodes CDR1 ENHRY and CDR2 SYGVKD. V was pared by 6 bases and J by 0 bases, with 9 bases between. Here the CDR3 reads CAIRETGSGANVLTF. CDR3 coding DNA: TGTGCCATCAGAGAAACGGGCTCTGGGGCCAACGTCCTGACTTTC.

The J gene is TRBJ1-2, the V gene TRBV18; D unresolved. Trimming shortened V by 1 base and J by 10 bases, and 16 bases separated the two germline ends. The CDR3 is made up of 14 amino acids. Germline-derived CDR1 and CDR2 are KGHSH and LQKENI. The CDR3 DNA reads as TGTGCCAGCTCACCACTGAACGAGGGAGGAATCTACACCTTC. It codes for CASSPLNEGGIYTF.

The chain couples TRBV15 to TRBJ2-1, with TRBD2 matching 11 bases. Germline trimming cut 5 bases from V and 3 bases from J; bases unmatched to any gene: 9. Germline V CDR1 and CDR2: LNHNV, YYDKDF (reference sequence). This CDR3 comprises 17 residues. DNA of the CDR3: TGTGCCACCAGCCCTCCAACTAGCGGGAGAAGCTACAATGAGCAGTTCTTC. Translation gives CATSPPTSGRSYNEQFF. Full variable domain (rest looked up from reference TRBV15 and TRBJ2-1): DAMVIQNPRYQVTQFGKPVTLSCSQTLNHNVMYWYQQKSSQAPKLLFHYYDKDFNNEADTPDNFQSRRPNTSFCFLDIRSPGLGDTAMYLCATSPPTSGRSYNEQFFGPGTRLTVL.

Concerning this clone: This specimen includes other DNA sequences encoding the same CDR3. V is TRBV5-1 and J is TRBJ1-1, with 11 positions matching TRBD1. The ends lost 4 bases at V and 3 bases at J; junction bases unmatched: 2. The CDR3 has 14 residues. Germline lookup yields CDR1 SGHRS and CDR2 YFSETQ. The CDR3 is CASSRGQGDTEAFF. The DNA for the CDR3 is TGCGCCAGCAGCAGGGGACAGGGGGACACTGAAGCTTTCTTT.

This clone is a singleton in its sample. The chain uses TRBV20-1 and TRBJ2-5; D call uncertain. The CDR3 runs to 11 residues. The V end was cut by 7 bases, the J end by 0 bases, with 6 bases between. The V gene's germline CDR1 is DFQATT and CDR2 SNEGSKA (reference sequence). The chain's CDR3 is CSVPYQETQYF. The CDR3 region has the DNA TGCAGTGTTCCGTACCAAGAGACCCAGTACTTC.

The V and J genes are TRBV28 and TRBJ1-1; D call uncertain. This CDR3 region has 13 residues. The V end lost 2 bases, the J end lost 7 bases, and 11 bases lay between the germline ends. Germline loops: CDR1 MDHEN, CDR2 SYDVKM. The CDR3 reads CASSLSQAGEAFF. CDR3 sequence (DNA): TGTGCCAGCAGTTTAAGCCAGGCCGGTGAAGCTTTCTTT.

V is TRBV28 and J is TRBJ1-1; D gene unclear. Germline CDR1 reads MDHEN; CDR2 reads SYDVKM. The length of the CDR3 is 14 residues. V lost 7 bases and J lost 0, with 12 bases in between. The chain's CDR3 is CASNPFNMNTEAFF. Written as DNA, the CDR3 is TGTGCCAGCAACCCTTTCAATATGAACACTGAAGCTTTCTTT.

This chain joins TRBV6-1 and TRBJ1-4, with 7 nucleotides matching TRBD1. The CDR3 extends over 16 amino acids. Germline CDR1 is MNHNS and CDR2 is SASEGT. The V gene end was trimmed by 0 bases and the J gene end by 8 bases; junction bases not matched to a gene: 9. As DNA, the CDR3 is TGTGCCAGCAGTGAAGCGCATTCGAGACAGGGCGAAAAACTGTTTTTT. It codes for CASSEAHSRQGEKLFF.

This rearrangement joins TRBV6-1 to TRBJ1-2, with TRBD1 identical over 8 bases. This CDR3 region has 15 residues. The junction had 10 bases not matched to a gene; V was cut back by 4 bases and J by 6 bases. Germline CDR1 is MNHNS and CDR2 is SASEGT. The CDR3: CASSGWTGSGDGYTF. CDR3 coding DNA: TGTGCCAGCAGTGGATGGACAGGGTCAGGGGATGGCTACACCTTC.

The CDR3: CASSTTGSLPEAFF. Written as DNA, the CDR3 is TGTGCCAGCAGCACTACAGGGAGCCTCCCTGAAGCTTTCTTT. This chain links TRBV6-5 with TRBJ1-1; a possible D gene is TRBD1 (6 bases). Deletions cut 6 bases from V and 6 bases from J, with 17 bases between. The germline CDR1 and CDR2 sequences are MNHEY and SVGAGI. This CDR3 contains 14 residues.

The chain has TRBV9 and TRBJ2-2, with 7 bases aligning to TRBD1. Germline CDR1 and CDR2: SGDLS and YYNGEE. The V segment lost 0 bases and the J segment 6 bases; nucleotides outside the gene matches: 8. The CDR3 is 16 residues long. The CDR3 reads CASSVGQGKLAGELFF. The CDR3 DNA follows: TGTGCCAGCAGCGTAGGACAGGGAAAGTTGGCCGGGGAGCTGTTTTTT.

The chain recombines TRBV2 with TRBJ1-5; 10 bases agree with TRBD1. The CDR3 extends over 15 amino acids. The germline CDR1 and CDR2 sequences are SNHLY and FYNNEI. Losses at the gene ends were 8 bases for V and 5 bases for J; bases not matched to a gene: 9. CDR3 in DNA: TGTGCCAGCCGACTTACGACAGGGGGCCATCAGCCCCAGCATTTT. It codes for CASRLTTGGHQPQHF.

The genes are TRBV19 and TRBJ1-2; D is undetermined. Deletions cut 6 bases from V and 0 bases from J, with 5 bases between. The CDR3 contains 12 residues. CDR1 is LNHDA and CDR2 is SQIVND in the germline V gene (reference sequence). CDR3 sequence reads: CASRNTNYGYTF. The CDR3 DNA sequence: TGTGCCAGTAGGAATACTAACTATGGCTACACCTTC.

The chain joins TRBV2 to TRBJ2-1; weak D call: TRBD2 (5 bases). Germline V gene lookup returns CDR1 SNHLY and CDR2 FYNNEI. V lost 6 bases and J lost 6, with 12 bases in between. This CDR3 comprises 13 residues. The CDR3 loop reads CASSAGLLNEQFF. In DNA, the CDR3 is TGTGCCAGCAGCGCTGGACTTCTCAATGAGCAGTTCTTC.

The chain recombines TRBV5-1 with TRBJ2-1, with D perhaps being TRBD1 or TRBD2 (6 bases each). Germline V CDR1 and CDR2: SGHRS, YFSETQ. The CDR3 length is 14 residues. The V end was cut by 0 bases, the J end by 11 bases, with 15 bases between. The CDR3 DNA reads TGCGCCAGCAGCTTGGAAGGGGGGAGGAATAAGCAGTTCTTC. It encodes CASSLEGGRNKQFF. Full variable domain (outside the CDR3, taken from reference TRBV5-1 and TRBJ2-1): KAGVTQTPRYLIKTRGQQVTLSCSPISGHRSVSWYQQTPGQGLQFLFEYFSETQRNKGNFPGRFSGRQFSNSRSEMNVSTLELGDSALYLCASSLEGGRNKQFFGPGTRLTVL.

The J gene is TRBJ2-4, the V gene TRBV25-1; D perhaps matches TRBD2 (5 bases). The CDR3 is 14 residues long. From germline, CDR1 is MGHDK and CDR2 SYGVNS. V was cut by 1 base and J by 1 base, with 5 bases left in between. CDR3 sequence reads: CASSESGAKNIQYF. CDR3 nucleotide sequence: TGTGCCAGCAGTGAATCGGGGGCCAAAAACATTCAGTACTTC.

The chain has TRBV21-1 and TRBJ1-3. TRBV21-1 is a documented pseudogene. This CDR3 contains 17 residues. The CDR3 DNA reads TGTGCCAGCAGCAAAAGAGGGGACTGCAGCTCTGGAAACACCATATATTTT. Amino acid sequence: CASSKRGDCSSGNTIYF.

The CDR3 DNA reads TGTGCCAGTAGTACCCGGACAGGGAGGGCTTTCGAGGGCTACACCTTC. Translated: CASSTRTGRAFEGYTF. The genes are TRBV19 and TRBJ1-2; 8 nucleotides align to TRBD1. V lost 4 bases, J lost 8 bases, and 15 bases stayed unmatched. The germline gives CDR1 LNHDA, CDR2 SQIVND (reference sequence). The CDR3 totals 16 residues.

This clone was seen once. This chain connects TRBV6-4 to TRBJ2-1, with TRBD2 identical over 9 bases. J was trimmed by 7 bases and V by 6 bases; bases with no gene match: 13. Germline CDR1 reads MRHNA; CDR2 reads SNTAGT. The CDR3 length is 16 residues. CDR3 coding DNA: TGTGCCAGCAGCCCGCGGCCTAGCGGGACGGGTAATGAGCAGTTCTTC. It is translated as CASSPRPSGTGNEQFF.

To note about this clone: Other DNA sequences from this sample encode an identical CDR3 as well. The chain couples TRBV6-5 to TRBJ1-1; D gene unclear. CDR1 is MNHEY and CDR2 is SVGAGI in the germline V gene. Trimming removed 0 bases from V and 1 base from J, with 9 bases in between. CDR3 size: 15 residues. CDR3 sequence: CASSYSRAPNTEAFF. The CDR3 DNA follows: TGTGCCAGCAGTTACTCTAGGGCCCCGAACACTGAAGCTTTCTTT.

This clone was seen once. The chain carries TRBV6-1 and TRBJ2-4; 8 bases agree with TRBD1. J lost 8 bases, V lost 6 bases, and 0 bases had no gene match. The CDR3 runs 11 residues. Germline CDR1 and CDR2: MNHNS and SASEGT. The CDR3 is CASRDRDIQYF. The DNA of the CDR3 is TGTGCCAGCAGGGACAGGGACATTCAGTACTTC.

The chain couples TRBV10-1 to TRBJ1-1, with TRBD1 as a possible D gene (6 bases). The CDR3 contains 15 residues. Trimming took 4 bases from V and 0 from J, leaving 12 bases between them. The germline V gene encodes CDR1 WNHNN and CDR2 SYGVQD (reference sequence). The CDR3 spells CASSGGDNLNTEAFF. The CDR3 nucleotides read TGCGCCAGCAGTGGGGGGGACAACTTGAACACTGAAGCTTTCTTT.

The J gene is TRBJ1-5, the V gene TRBV28, with TRBD1 matching over 11 bases. With 5 bases clipped from V and 0 bases from J, the junction kept 12 bases outside the gene matches. Germline V gives CDR1 MDHEN, CDR2 SYDVKM. This CDR3 is 19 amino acids long. The chain's CDR3 is CASSNQGTGGEYSNQPQHF. Written as DNA, the CDR3 is TGTGCCAGCAGTAACCAGGGGACAGGGGGAGAGTATAGCAATCAGCCCCAGCATTTT.